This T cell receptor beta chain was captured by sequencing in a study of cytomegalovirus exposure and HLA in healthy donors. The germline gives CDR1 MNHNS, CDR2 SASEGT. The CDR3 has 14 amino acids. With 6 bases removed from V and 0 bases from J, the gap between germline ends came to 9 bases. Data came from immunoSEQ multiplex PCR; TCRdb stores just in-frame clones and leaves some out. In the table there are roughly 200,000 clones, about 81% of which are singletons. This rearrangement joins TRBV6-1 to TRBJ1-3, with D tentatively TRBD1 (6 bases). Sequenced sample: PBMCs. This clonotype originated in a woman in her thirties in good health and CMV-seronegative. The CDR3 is CASRDRPSGNTIYF. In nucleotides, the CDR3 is TGTGCCAGCAGAGACAGGCCCTCTGGAAACACCATATATTTT.